What follows describes a single TCR beta chain. Antigen unknown. In the PCR, 60 Vbeta and 13 Jbeta primers were used. Sequencing used immunoSEQ multiplex PCR; TCRdb keeps in-frame clones, though not all of them. In the table there are 120,000 or so clones, roughly four fifths of which are singletons. CDR1 is SNHLY and CDR2 is FYNNEI in the germline V gene. V dropped 2 bases and J dropped 9; count of bases not matched to a gene: 13. The CDR3 is 16 residues long. The source of the sample is a study of cytomegalovirus exposure and HLA in healthy donors. Turning to the study itself: Earlier, about 180 million T cells were analyzed, and approximately 110 million unique TCR beta sequences were found among them. Points from the study as a whole: TCR beta sequences reportedly predicted most subjects' HLA-A and HLA-B alleles accurately. According to reports, the classifier identified cytomegalovirus status with high specificity and sensitivity.

Sequenced: PBMCs. The receptor was derived from a young man in good health and CMV-seronegative. The chain has TRBV2 and TRBJ2-1, with TRBD2 identical over 7 bases. For the CDR3, the DNA is TGTGCCAGCAGTGAAAGAGGCCGACTTTGGGAGGGTGAGCAGTTCTTC. This codes for CASSERGRLWEGEQFF.